This TCR beta chain comes out of a study of regulatory T cells in long-lasting Graves disease. Study observations and caveats: Among the persistent patients, about 3,000 public clonotypes were shared, more than the 950 to 1,000 shared among new patients.

Regarding time point: newly diagnosed GD, antithyroid drugs for less than 3 months. PBMC-derived RNA was used for the TCR library. Arm-PCR with iRepertoire HTBI primers amplified the CDR3 regions for these TCR beta libraries. Original processing methods: Identified across the samples were 60 to 70 TRBV segments and roughly 14 TRBJ segments. MiXCR, run by TCRdb on the multiplex PCR reads, gives a single entry per CDR3 protein. TCRdb, rather than the study authors, made the V and J calls. The sample lists around 450,000 distinct CDR3 sequences, 16% occurring once. This clonotype was counted many times. The antigen is undetermined. Germline CDR1 reads SGHRS; CDR2 reads YFSETQ. CDR3 length: 18 residues. J lost 0 bases, V lost 5 bases, and 9 bases had no gene match. These data are also associated with another study on T cells in Graves' hyperthyroidism and ophthalmopathy. That paper notes: The HTBI primer set drove a first-round RT-PCR of the TCR CDR3.

V is TRBV5-1 and J is TRBJ2-4; 12 bases fit TRBD2. The TCR comes from a man aged 35 to 55 with Graves disease. The sequences come from peripheral blood mononuclear cells (PBMCs), collected at new diagnosis, from a patient treated with antithyroid drugs. The CDR3 nucleotides are TGCGCCAGCAGGCTCGGACTAGCGGGAACTGTAGCCAAAAACATTCAGTACTTC. This codes for CASRLGLAGTVAKNIQYF.